Listed below are T cell receptor beta chains from one sample, sequenced in a study of blood T cell repertoires in COVID-19. Sequencing was performed with immunoSEQ multiplex PCR; in TCRdb, only in-frame clones are kept and a portion is missing. The table lists about 410,000 clones, over 75% of them singletons. Sequenced material: peripheral blood. Receptors were obtained from a woman aged 40-49 years with COVID-19, enrolled during active disease. The CDR3 runs from the conserved cysteine through the conserved F or W. D genes are given only for firm matches. The listing skips clone size in some rows; elsewhere it reads once, few, many or a size class.

D: TRBD2
size: few
V: TRBV19
J: TRBJ2-2
DNA: TGTGCCAGTAGTTCGCCGGGACTACACACCGGGGAGCTGTTTTTT
CDR3: CASSSPGLHTGELFF

D: TRBD1
size: -
V: TRBV28
J: TRBJ1-5
DNA: TGTGCCAGCAGTTTCAGGGGGTCCGGGCAGCCCCAGCATTTT
CDR3: CASSFRGSGQPQHF

D: -
size: -
V: TRBV6-5
J: TRBJ1-1
DNA: TGTGCCAGCAGTCGCGGGAGGGCTGAAGCTTTCTTT
CDR3: CASSRGRAEAFF

D: -
size: -
V: TRBV24-1
J: TRBJ2-2
DNA: TGTGCCACCAGTGATCCGACAACACCCGGGGAGCTGTTTTTT
CDR3: CATSDPTTPGELFF

D: TRBD1
size: -
V: TRBV28
J: TRBJ1-6
DNA: TGTGCCAGCAGATTAATCAGGGGGCAGAATTCACCCCTCCACTTT
CDR3: CASRLIRGQNSPLHF

D: -
size: -
V: TRBV25-1
J: TRBJ2-7
DNA: TGTGCCAGCAGTGATTCCAGCGCTTACGAGCAGTACTTC
CDR3: CASSDSSAYEQYF

D: -
size: once
V: TRBV27
J: TRBJ1-6
DNA: TGTGCCAGCAGTCGGAAACGATTACCCGGGGGGGTAGCGTCACCCCTCCACTTT
CDR3: CASSRKRLPGGVASPLHF

D: -
size: -
V: TRBV6-5
J: TRBJ1-2
DNA: TGTGCCAGCCGCCGGGGGGGCAGGCGAACTTATGGCTACACCTTC
CDR3: CASRRGGRRTYGYTF

D: TRBD1
size: -
V: TRBV4-1
J: TRBJ1-1
DNA: TGCGCCAGCAGCCAAGCCGGACAGGGCCACACTGAAGCTTTCTTT
CDR3: CASSQAGQGHTEAFF

D: -
size: -
V: TRBV12-3/TRBV12-4
J: TRBJ1-2
DNA: TGTGCCAGCAGTTTACCGGGGTCTCCTGGCTACACCTTC
CDR3: CASSLPGSPGYTF

D: TRBD1
size: -
V: TRBV7-2
J: TRBJ1-2
DNA: TGTGCCAGCAGCTTAGGAGGACAGGGGCCCTATGGCTACACCTTC
CDR3: CASSLGGQGPYGYTF

D: -
size: -
V: TRBV7-3
J: TRBJ1-5
DNA: TGTGCCAGCAGCTTAGACGGGGGTAGCAATCAGCCCCAGCATTTT
CDR3: CASSLDGGSNQPQHF

D: -
size: -
V: TRBV6-2/TRBV6-3
J: TRBJ1-1
DNA: TGTGCCAGCAGTCGACAGTCCTTGAACACTGAAGCTTTCTTT
CDR3: CASSRQSLNTEAFF

D: -
size: -
V: TRBV5-6
J: TRBJ2-2
DNA: TGTGCCAGCAGCCTCCTAGGGGAGCTGTTTTTT
CDR3: CASSLLGELFF

D: -
size: -
V: TRBV7-8
J: TRBJ2-3
DNA: TGTGCCAGCAGCTTTCAGGATGTTGGAGATACGCAGTATTTT
CDR3: CASSFQDVGDTQYF

D: -
size: few
V: TRBV7-8
J: TRBJ1-1
DNA: TGTGCCAGCAGCTTAGTTTCAGGGGTCGGTGGCCCTGAAGCTTTCTTT
CDR3: CASSLVSGVGGPEAFF